The 15 T cell receptor beta chains listed next were all sequenced from one sample in a study of T cell repertoires in cytomegalovirus infection. Their antigens are not known. TCRdb reprocessed the reads with MiXCR, giving one entry per CDR3 protein. In the table there are 800,000 to 950,000 distinct CDR3 sequences, about 30% of which are singletons. Sequences were derived from cultured CD8+ T cells from PBMCs, sampled from culture after CMV antigen stimulation. The receptors were gathered from a human donor in good health (CMV status not recorded). Some clones in this sample may be carry-over from other donors' samples.

CDR3 amino acids: CASSGRGSNYGYTF. For the CDR3, the DNA is TGTGCCAGCAGTGGCCGGGGATCTAACTATGGCTACACCTTC. V usage is TRBV6-1 and J usage is TRBJ1-2; D ambiguous. Germline V gene data show CDR1 as MNHNS and CDR2 as SASEGT. The CDR3 has 14 residues. The V gene lost 4 bases and the J gene lost 0 bases, with 9 bases spanning the gap.

As regards this clonotype: At one end the junction does not follow the germline gene, possibly because of a read error. The chain employs TRBV14 and TRBJ2-7; the match to TRBD1 covers 8 bases. Germline CDR1 is SGHDN and CDR2 is FVKESK. The CDR3 runs 16 residues. This chain's CDR3 is CASSPRPGTGTYKQYF. The CDR3 DNA sequence: TGTGCCAGCAGCCCCCGGCCGGGGACAGGCACCTACAAGCAGTACTTC. Complete variable domain (other parts from reference TRBV14 and TRBJ2-7): EAGVTQFPSHSVIEKGQTVTLRCDPISGHDNLYWYRRVMGKEIKFLLHFVKESKQDESGMPNNRFLAERTGGTYSTLKVQPAELEDSGVYFCASSPRPGTGTYKQYFGPGTRLTVT.

This clonotype was recorded a few times. V usage is TRBV5-1 and J usage is TRBJ1-1; tentative D call: TRBD1 (6 bases). V was cut by 1 base and J by 5 bases, with 18 bases left in between. This CDR3 is built from 16 residues. Germline assignment: CDR1 SGHRS and CDR2 YFSETQ. For the CDR3, the DNA is TGCGCCAGCAGCTTGCGGGGGGCCTCCTTCTATACTGAAGCTTTCTTT. This translates into CASSLRGASFYTEAFF.

This chain links TRBV12-5 with TRBJ2-1; D is unclear. V lost 1 base to trimming and J lost 10 bases, with 8 bases between them. The V gene's germline CDR1 is LGHNT and CDR2 FRNRAP. The CDR3 has 12 amino acids. The CDR3 region is CASGLGHLEQFF. DNA of the CDR3: TGTGCTAGTGGTTTGGGACATTTGGAGCAGTTCTTC.

This clonotype was seen only a few times. The J gene is TRBJ1-2, the V gene TRBV11-2; the D gene is possibly TRBD1 (6 bases). The CDR3 length is 18 residues. Looked up from germline, CDR1 is SGHAT and CDR2 is FQNNGV. V was clipped by 3 bases and J by 4 bases, with 24 bases between them. CDR3 coding DNA: TGTGCCAGCAGCTTGGAAACCCCCGACAGGTTTAATGGCTATGGCTACACCTTC. Translating gives CASSLETPDRFNGYGYTF.

A word on this clonotype: This CDR3 fails to terminate in the conserved phenylalanine or tryptophan, so it likely reflects a read error. V usage is TRBV7-3 and J usage is TRBJ2-2; D gene unclear. Trimming shortened V by 7 bases and J by 1 base, and 10 bases separated the two germline ends. The CDR3 length is 14 residues. CDR1 SGHTA and CDR2 FQGTGA come from the germline V gene. This CDR3 is CASKTPMNTGELFL. The DNA for the CDR3 is TGTGCCAGCAAAACCCCAATGAACACCGGGGAGCTGTTTCTT.

The chain links TRBV6-1 to TRBJ1-2, with D uncertain. V lost 5 bases and J lost 4, with 20 bases in between. The CDR3 has 16 amino acids. CDR1 and CDR2 from the germline V gene are MNHNS and SASEGT. CDR3 region: CASSSPPESRGYGYTF. DNA for the CDR3: TGTGCCAGCAGTTCACCTCCCGAGTCTCGGGGCTATGGCTACACCTTC.

This chain uses TRBV5-4 with TRBJ2-2; 11 bases align to TRBD2. Germline lookup yields CDR1 SGHNT and CDR2 YYREEE (reference sequence). V lost 4 bases to trimming and J lost 2 bases; unmatched junction nucleotides: 7. The CDR3 contains 17 residues. This CDR3 is CASSAPGTSGNTGELFF. In DNA form, the CDR3 reads TGTGCCAGCAGCGCGCCCGGGACTAGCGGAAACACCGGGGAGCTGTTTTTT.

The chain joins TRBV9 to TRBJ2-5; the D gene is possibly TRBD1 (7 bases). V was trimmed by 6 bases and J by 2 bases, leaving 20 bases between them. Germline-derived CDR1 and CDR2 are SGDLS and YYNGEE. This CDR3 comprises 16 residues. For the CDR3, the DNA is TGTGCCAGCACCCAAGGCCAGCAGGGGGGACAAGAGACCCAGTACTTC. The encoded protein is CASTQGQQGGQETQYF.

This clonotype has ten or more counts. The chain has TRBV7-9 and TRBJ1-1; no clear D. V lost 3 bases and J 6 bases, leaving 8 bases between the germline ends. The CDR3 contains 12 residues. Germline V gene lookup returns CDR1 SEHNR and CDR2 FQNEAQ (reference sequence). The CDR3 spells CASSFKGPEAFF. The CDR3 DNA reads as TGTGCCAGCAGCTTCAAGGGCCCTGAAGCTTTCTTT.

The chain couples TRBV9 to TRBJ2-2, with 13 bases matching TRBD2. The CDR3 is made up of 18 amino acids. Germline V gives CDR1 SGDLS, CDR2 YYNGEE. With 4 bases clipped from V and 0 bases from J, the junction kept 6 bases outside the gene matches. This chain's CDR3 is CASSLPTSGGSNTGELFF. The CDR3 nucleotides are TGTGCCAGCAGCTTACCGACTAGCGGGGGGTCGAACACCGGGGAGCTGTTTTTT.

Ten or more counts support this clonotype. V usage is TRBV7-6 and J usage is TRBJ2-3; D is undetermined. Germline V gene sequence: CDR1 SGHVS, CDR2 FNYEAQ. Trimming took off 0 bases at V and 3 bases at J, with 4 bases between the two ends. The CDR3 covers 13 residues. The CDR3 sequence: CASSLAQTDTQYF. In DNA, the CDR3 is TGTGCCAGCAGCTTAGCGCAAACAGATACGCAGTATTTT.

In this sample, this clonotype turned up a few times. The J gene is TRBJ2-6, the V gene TRBV7-6; no clear D. The CDR3 totals 16 residues. The germline gives CDR1 SGHVS, CDR2 FNYEAQ. Trimming took 5 bases from V and 2 from J, leaving 13 bases between them. CDR3 region: CASSSSGVAGANVLTF. The CDR3 DNA reads as TGTGCCAGCAGCAGTAGTGGGGTAGCTGGGGCCAACGTCCTGACTTTC. Looking up the rest from reference TRBV7-6 and TRBJ2-6 gives the full variable domain: GAGVSQSPRYKVTKRGQDVALRCDPISGHVSLYWYRQALGQGPEFLTYFNYEAQQDKSGLPNDRFSAERPEGSISTLTIQRTEQRDSAMYRCASSSSGVAGANVLTFGAGSRLTVL.

This rearrangement joins TRBV6-2 or TRBV6-3 to TRBJ1-2; the D is unclear. V was shortened by 5 bases and J by 2 bases, with 12 bases between the two germline ends. Germline CDR1 reads MNHEY; CDR2 reads SVGEGT. The length of the CDR3 is 14 residues. The DNA for the CDR3 is TGTGCCAGCAGTCAACCGCGGGCGAACTATGGCTACACCTTC. It codes for CASSQPRANYGYTF.

V and J are TRBV25-1 and TRBJ2-2; D gene ambiguous. This CDR3 is built from 12 residues. Germline CDR1 is MGHDK and CDR2 is SYGVNS. V gave up 1 base and J gave up 5 bases, with 2 bases separating them. CDR3 in DNA: TGTGCCAGCAGTGAATGGACCGGGGAGCTGTTTTTT. Protein product: CASSEWTGELFF.